Listed below are T cell receptor beta chains from one sample, sequenced in a study of regulatory T cells in long-lasting Graves disease. One entry per CDR3 protein results from TCRdb running MiXCR on the multiplex PCR reads. The sample includes approximately 460,000 distinct CDR3 sequences, over 15% of them seen just once. The same data also contributed to another study, on T cells in Graves' hyperthyroidism and ophthalmopathy.

The source material was peripheral blood mononuclear cells (PBMCs), sampled at new diagnosis, from a patient treated with antithyroid drugs. The source is a woman aged 30 to 39 with Graves disease. CDR3s include the opening cysteine and the closing phenylalanine or tryptophan. Each record gives: J gene, V gene, D gene, CDR3 length, clone size, CDR3 protein, CDR3 DNA. The D gene is left open where the match is weak. A clone size is listed for some rows: how often the clone was seen (once, few, many), or a class if it is expanded.

j_call: TRBJ2-7
v_call: TRBV7-8
d_call: TRBD1
cdr3_length: 16
clone_size: many
cdr3_aa: CASSLVRAQGAYEQYF
cdr3_nt: TGTGCCAGCAGCTTAGTAAGGGCCCAGGGGGCTTACGAGCAGTACTTC

j_call: TRBJ2-5
v_call: TRBV28
d_call: -
cdr3_length: 15
clone_size: many
cdr3_aa: CASHPTADLQETQYF
cdr3_nt: TGTGCCAGCCACCCGACAGCGGACTTACAAGAGACCCAGTACTTC

j_call: TRBJ1-6
v_call: TRBV28
d_call: TRBD1
cdr3_length: 19
clone_size: many
cdr3_aa: CASSLSRRQGMGDNSPLHF
cdr3_nt: TGTGCCAGCAGTTTATCCCGCCGACAGGGGATGGGGGATAATTCACCCCTCCACTTT

j_call: TRBJ1-2
v_call: TRBV12-3/TRBV12-4
d_call: -
cdr3_length: 15
clone_size: many
cdr3_aa: CASSWGGNPAGGYTF
cdr3_nt: TGTGCCAGCAGTTGGGGGGGAAATCCGGCGGGCGGCTACACCTTC

j_call: TRBJ2-7
v_call: TRBV12-3/TRBV12-4
d_call: -
cdr3_length: 13
clone_size: few
cdr3_aa: CASSADITYEQYF
cdr3_nt: TGTGCCAGCAGTGCTGACATTACCTACGAGCAGTACTTC

j_call: TRBJ1-6
v_call: TRBV28
d_call: -
cdr3_length: 15
clone_size: many
cdr3_aa: CASREPGNLDSPLHF
cdr3_nt: TGTGCCAGCAGGGAACCGGGGAATTTGGATTCACCCCTCCACTTT

j_call: TRBJ2-7
v_call: TRBV10-3
d_call: TRBD2
cdr3_length: 15
clone_size: -
cdr3_aa: CAISGTTSGRYEQYF
cdr3_nt: TGTGCCATCAGTGGGACAACTAGCGGGAGGTACGAGCAGTACTTC

j_call: TRBJ2-2
v_call: TRBV9
d_call: -
cdr3_length: 14
clone_size: -
cdr3_aa: CASSYTLGTGELFF
cdr3_nt: TGTGCCAGCAGCTATACCTTAGGTACCGGGGAGCTGTTTTTT

j_call: TRBJ2-3
v_call: TRBV27
d_call: TRBD2
cdr3_length: 19
clone_size: few
cdr3_aa: CASSFDGTSGRRATDTQYF
cdr3_nt: TGTGCCAGCAGTTTCGATGGGACTAGCGGGAGAAGGGCCACAGATACGCAGTATTTT

j_call: TRBJ2-1
v_call: TRBV20-1
d_call: -
cdr3_length: 16
clone_size: many
cdr3_aa: CSARDPGRVNYNEQFF
cdr3_nt: TGCAGTGCTAGAGATCCCGGACGGGTAAACTACAATGAGCAGTTCTTC

j_call: TRBJ1-1
v_call: TRBV27
d_call: -
cdr3_length: 11
clone_size: -
cdr3_aa: CAGSFGGEAFF
cdr3_nt: TGTGCCGGCAGTTTTGGGGGAGAAGCTTTCTTT

j_call: TRBJ2-3
v_call: TRBV24-1
d_call: -
cdr3_length: 12
clone_size: many
cdr3_aa: CATSDAGDTQYF
cdr3_nt: TGTGCCACCAGTGATGCGGGAGATACGCAGTATTTT

j_call: TRBJ2-3
v_call: TRBV29-1
d_call: -
cdr3_length: 18
clone_size: many
cdr3_aa: CSVGGLARRSESTDTQYF
cdr3_nt: TGCAGCGTTGGAGGTTTAGCGCGGAGGTCCGAGAGCACAGATACGCAGTATTTT

j_call: TRBJ2-7
v_call: TRBV19
d_call: -
cdr3_length: 15
clone_size: few
cdr3_aa: CASSAGPPESYEQYF
cdr3_nt: TGTGCCAGTAGTGCGGGACCCCCCGAATCCTACGAGCAGTACTTC

j_call: TRBJ2-7
v_call: TRBV13
d_call: TRBD2
cdr3_length: 14
clone_size: many
cdr3_aa: CASSSGSNLYEQYF
cdr3_nt: TGTGCCAGCAGCAGCGGGAGCAACCTCTACGAGCAGTACTTC

j_call: TRBJ2-2
v_call: TRBV27
d_call: -
cdr3_length: 14
clone_size: few
cdr3_aa: CASSLSGKTGELFF
cdr3_nt: TGTGCCAGCAGTTTATCTGGAAAAACCGGGGAGCTGTTTTTT

j_call: TRBJ2-3
v_call: TRBV11-3
d_call: -
cdr3_length: 14
clone_size: many
cdr3_aa: CASSASASTDTQYF
cdr3_nt: TGTGCCAGCAGCGCGAGTGCTAGCACAGATACGCAGTATTTT

j_call: TRBJ2-1
v_call: TRBV9
d_call: -
cdr3_length: 15
clone_size: many
cdr3_aa: CASSVSSSSYNEQFF
cdr3_nt: TGTGCCAGCAGCGTAAGCAGTAGCTCCTACAATGAGCAGTTCTTC

j_call: TRBJ2-2
v_call: TRBV11-2
d_call: TRBD2
cdr3_length: 15
clone_size: few
cdr3_aa: CASSLTGRAFGELFF
cdr3_nt: TGTGCCAGCAGCTTAACCGGGAGGGCCTTCGGGGAGCTGTTTTTT

j_call: TRBJ2-7
v_call: TRBV13
d_call: TRBD2
cdr3_length: 15
clone_size: many
cdr3_aa: CASSPRLADSYEQYF
cdr3_nt: TGTGCCAGCAGCCCGAGACTAGCCGACTCCTACGAGCAGTACTTC

j_call: TRBJ2-3
v_call: TRBV6-5
d_call: -
cdr3_length: 15
clone_size: -
cdr3_aa: CASSSTSRGTDTQYF
cdr3_nt: TGTGCCAGCAGTTCGACTAGTCGGGGGACAGATACGCAGTATTTT

j_call: TRBJ2-7
v_call: TRBV7-2
d_call: TRBD2
cdr3_length: 14
clone_size: many
cdr3_aa: CASTQTSGRTEQYF
cdr3_nt: TGTGCCAGCACCCAGACTAGCGGGAGAACCGAGCAGTACTTC

j_call: TRBJ1-1
v_call: TRBV11-2
d_call: -
cdr3_length: 15
clone_size: -
cdr3_aa: CASSLTPTANTEAFF
cdr3_nt: TGTGCCAGCAGCTTAACTCCGACAGCGAACACTGAAGCTTTCTTT

j_call: TRBJ2-1
v_call: TRBV7-2
d_call: -
cdr3_length: 15
clone_size: -
cdr3_aa: CASSVVGRSYNEQFF
cdr3_nt: TGTGCCAGCAGCGTAGTAGGGCGGTCCTACAATGAGCAGTTCTTC

j_call: TRBJ2-2
v_call: TRBV6-4
d_call: TRBD2
cdr3_length: 18
clone_size: -
cdr3_aa: CASSDSRLAEVNTGELFF
cdr3_nt: TGTGCCAGCAGTGACTCAAGACTAGCGGAAGTAAACACCGGGGAGCTGTTTTTT

j_call: TRBJ2-1
v_call: TRBV5-4
d_call: TRBD2
cdr3_length: 18
clone_size: few
cdr3_aa: CASSPGLAGAGAYNEQFF
cdr3_nt: TGTGCCAGCAGCCCGGGACTAGCGGGAGCTGGAGCCTACAATGAGCAGTTCTTC

j_call: TRBJ2-1
v_call: TRBV6-2/TRBV6-3
d_call: -
cdr3_length: 14
clone_size: -
cdr3_aa: CASSTGTYYNEQFF
cdr3_nt: TGTGCCAGCAGTACCGGGACTTACTACAATGAGCAGTTCTTC

j_call: TRBJ1-1
v_call: TRBV15
d_call: -
cdr3_length: 15
clone_size: -
cdr3_aa: CATSRDGASQYEAFF
cdr3_nt: TGTGCCACCAGCAGAGACGGGGCATCCCAATATGAAGCTTTCTTT

j_call: TRBJ2-3
v_call: TRBV6-2/TRBV6-3
d_call: TRBD2
cdr3_length: 14
clone_size: many
cdr3_aa: CASSPQREKGTQYF
cdr3_nt: TGTGCCAGCAGCCCCCAGCGGGAGAAGGGTACGCAGTATTTT

j_call: TRBJ2-5
v_call: TRBV20-1
d_call: TRBD2
cdr3_length: 18
clone_size: many
cdr3_aa: CSAGFGLAGGLKAETQYF
cdr3_nt: TGCAGTGCTGGGTTCGGACTAGCGGGAGGCCTTAAGGCTGAGACCCAGTACTTC

j_call: TRBJ2-7
v_call: TRBV28
d_call: TRBD2
cdr3_length: 17
clone_size: many
cdr3_aa: CASSLPRGGGTPLEQYF
cdr3_nt: TGTGCCAGCAGTTTACCCCGGGGCGGGGGAACCCCCCTCGAGCAGTACTTC

j_call: TRBJ1-1
v_call: TRBV28
d_call: TRBD1
cdr3_length: 15
clone_size: many
cdr3_aa: CASSSPGTGNTEAFF
cdr3_nt: TGTGCCAGCAGTTCCCCCGGGACAGGGAACACTGAAGCTTTCTTT

j_call: TRBJ1-2
v_call: TRBV7-9
d_call: -
cdr3_length: 14
clone_size: -
cdr3_aa: CASSPTPEDYGYTF
cdr3_nt: TGTGCCAGCAGCCCAACCCCCGAAGACTATGGCTACACCTTC

j_call: TRBJ2-5
v_call: TRBV4-1
d_call: TRBD2
cdr3_length: 15
clone_size: once
cdr3_aa: CASSQLTSGKETQYF
cdr3_nt: TGCGCCAGCAGCCAACTGACTAGCGGTAAAGAGACCCAGTACTTC

j_call: TRBJ2-3
v_call: TRBV11-1
d_call: -
cdr3_length: 15
clone_size: -
cdr3_aa: CASSVFGTDTDTQYF
cdr3_nt: TGTGCCAGCAGCGTATTCGGGACCGACACAGATACGCAGTATTTT

j_call: TRBJ1-2
v_call: TRBV6-2/TRBV6-3
d_call: -
cdr3_length: 15
clone_size: few
cdr3_aa: CASSYSGGKNYGYTF
cdr3_nt: TGTGCCAGCAGTTACTCGGGGGGGAAAAACTATGGCTACACCTTC

j_call: TRBJ2-2
v_call: TRBV6-1
d_call: -
cdr3_length: 15
clone_size: -
cdr3_aa: CASSEGLRGTGELFF
cdr3_nt: TGTGCCAGCAGTGAAGGACTTCGAGGCACCGGGGAGCTGTTTTTT

j_call: TRBJ1-2
v_call: TRBV4-3
d_call: -
cdr3_length: 15
clone_size: -
cdr3_aa: CASSQDGRAGYGYTF
cdr3_nt: TGCGCCAGCAGCCAAGACGGCAGGGCGGGCTATGGCTACACCTTC

j_call: TRBJ2-1
v_call: TRBV12-3/TRBV12-4
d_call: -
cdr3_length: 12
clone_size: few
cdr3_aa: CASGALYNEQFF
cdr3_nt: TGTGCCAGTGGAGCCCTCTACAATGAGCAGTTCTTC

j_call: TRBJ2-7
v_call: TRBV18
d_call: -
cdr3_length: 14
clone_size: many
cdr3_aa: CASSPGGNSYEQYF
cdr3_nt: TGTGCCAGCTCACCTGGGGGCAACTCCTACGAGCAGTACTTC

j_call: TRBJ2-7
v_call: TRBV11-2
d_call: TRBD2
cdr3_length: 15
clone_size: -
cdr3_aa: CASSLGGDHSYEQYF
cdr3_nt: TGTGCCAGCAGCTTGGGAGGGGACCACTCCTACGAGCAGTACTTC

j_call: TRBJ2-5
v_call: TRBV19
d_call: TRBD2
cdr3_length: 15
clone_size: -
cdr3_aa: CASSRNSGSEETQYF
cdr3_nt: TGTGCCAGTTCCAGAAATAGCGGGAGTGAAGAGACCCAGTACTTC

j_call: TRBJ1-5
v_call: TRBV20-1
d_call: -
cdr3_length: 14
clone_size: many
cdr3_aa: CSASGIGGNQPQHF
cdr3_nt: TGCAGTGCTAGCGGAATCGGGGGGAATCAGCCCCAGCATTTT